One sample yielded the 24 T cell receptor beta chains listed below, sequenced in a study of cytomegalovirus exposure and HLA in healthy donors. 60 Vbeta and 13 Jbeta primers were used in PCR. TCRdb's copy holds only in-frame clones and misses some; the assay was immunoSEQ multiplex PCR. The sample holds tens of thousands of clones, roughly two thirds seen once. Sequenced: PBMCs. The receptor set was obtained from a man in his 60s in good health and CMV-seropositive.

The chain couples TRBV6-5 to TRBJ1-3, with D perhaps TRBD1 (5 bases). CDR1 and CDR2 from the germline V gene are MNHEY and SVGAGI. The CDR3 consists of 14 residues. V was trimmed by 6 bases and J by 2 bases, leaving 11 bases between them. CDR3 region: CASSNTGTGNTIYF. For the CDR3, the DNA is TGTGCCAGCAGCAATACAGGAACTGGAAACACCATATATTTT.

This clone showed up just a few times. CDR3 sequence reads: CASSVGGAEEKLFF. The CDR3 DNA sequence: TGTGCCAGCAGTGTGGGGGGGGCAGAAGAAAAACTGTTTTTT. The V call is TRBV6-1, the J call TRBJ1-4; D possibly corresponds to TRBD1 (6 bases). V lost 4 bases to trimming and J lost 8 bases, with 14 bases between them. The CDR3 is 14 residues long. Germline lookup yields CDR1 MNHNS and CDR2 SASEGT.

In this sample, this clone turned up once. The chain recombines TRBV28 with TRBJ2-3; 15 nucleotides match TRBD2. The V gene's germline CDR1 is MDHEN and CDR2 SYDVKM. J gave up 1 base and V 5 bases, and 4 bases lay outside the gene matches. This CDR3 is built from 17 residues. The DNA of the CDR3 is TGTGCCAGCAGTGGCGGACTAGCGGGAGGGGGCACAGATACGCAGTATTTT. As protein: CASSGGLAGGGTDTQYF.

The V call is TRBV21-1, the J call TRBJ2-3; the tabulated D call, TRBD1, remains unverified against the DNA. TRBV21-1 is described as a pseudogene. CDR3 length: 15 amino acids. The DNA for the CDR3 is TGTGCCAGCAGCAAAGTCAGGGGGCGTTCTGATACGCAGTATTTT. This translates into CASSKVRGRSDTQYF.

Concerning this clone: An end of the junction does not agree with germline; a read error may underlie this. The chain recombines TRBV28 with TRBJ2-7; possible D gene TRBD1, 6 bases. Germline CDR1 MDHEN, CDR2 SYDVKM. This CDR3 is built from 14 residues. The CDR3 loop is CASSLGAGKGEFRF. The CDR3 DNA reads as TGTGCCAGCAGTTTAGGCGCAGGAAAGGGGGAGTTCCGCTTC. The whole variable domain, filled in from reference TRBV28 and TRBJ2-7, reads DVKVTQSSRYLVKRTGEKVFLECVQDMDHENMFWYRQDPGLGLRLIYFSYDVKMKEKGDIPEGYSVSREKKERFSLILESASTNQTSMYLCASSLGAGKGEFRFGPGTRLTVT.

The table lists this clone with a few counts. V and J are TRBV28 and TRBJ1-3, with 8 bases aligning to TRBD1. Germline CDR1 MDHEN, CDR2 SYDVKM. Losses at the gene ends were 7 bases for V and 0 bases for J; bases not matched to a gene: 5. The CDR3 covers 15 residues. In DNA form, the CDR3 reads TGTGCCAGCACCCAGACAGGGGCCTCTGGAAACACCATATATTTT. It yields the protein CASTQTGASGNTIYF. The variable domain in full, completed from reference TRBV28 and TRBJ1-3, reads DVKVTQSSRYLVKRTGEKVFLECVQDMDHENMFWYRQDPGLGLRLIYFSYDVKMKEKGDIPEGYSVSREKKERFSLILESASTNQTSMYLCASTQTGASGNTIYFGEGSWLTVV.

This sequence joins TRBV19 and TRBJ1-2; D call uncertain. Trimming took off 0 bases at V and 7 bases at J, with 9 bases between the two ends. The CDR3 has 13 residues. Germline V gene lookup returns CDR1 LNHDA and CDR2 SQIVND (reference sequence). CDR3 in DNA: TGTGCCAGTAGTATAGATGTCCGGTTTGGCTACACCTTC. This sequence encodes CASSIDVRFGYTF. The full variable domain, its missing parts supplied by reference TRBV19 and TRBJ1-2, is DGGITQSPKYLFRKEGQNVTLSCEQNLNHDAMYWYRQDPGQGLRLIYYSQIVNDFQKGDIAEGYSVSREKKESFPLTVTSAQKNPTAFYLCASSIDVRFGYTFGSGTRLTVV.

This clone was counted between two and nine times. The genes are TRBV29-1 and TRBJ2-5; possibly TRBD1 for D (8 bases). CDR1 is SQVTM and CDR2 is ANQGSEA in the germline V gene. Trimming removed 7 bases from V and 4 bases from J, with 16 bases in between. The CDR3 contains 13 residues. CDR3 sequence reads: CSARNRGGETQYF. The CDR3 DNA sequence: TGCAGCGCCCGGAACAGGGGGGGAGAGACCCAGTACTTC.

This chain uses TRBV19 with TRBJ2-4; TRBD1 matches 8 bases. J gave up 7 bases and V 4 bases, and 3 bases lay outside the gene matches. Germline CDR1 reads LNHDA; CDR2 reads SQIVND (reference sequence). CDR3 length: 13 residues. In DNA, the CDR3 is TGTGCCAGTAGTAGGCAGGGGGCGAACATTCAGTACTTC. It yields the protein CASSRQGANIQYF.

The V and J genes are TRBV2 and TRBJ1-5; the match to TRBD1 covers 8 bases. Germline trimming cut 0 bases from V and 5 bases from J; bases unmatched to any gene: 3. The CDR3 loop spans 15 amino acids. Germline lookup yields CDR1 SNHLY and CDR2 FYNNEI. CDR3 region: CASSEAGQGYQPQHF. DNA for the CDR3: TGTGCCAGCAGTGAAGCAGGACAGGGTTATCAGCCCCAGCATTTT.

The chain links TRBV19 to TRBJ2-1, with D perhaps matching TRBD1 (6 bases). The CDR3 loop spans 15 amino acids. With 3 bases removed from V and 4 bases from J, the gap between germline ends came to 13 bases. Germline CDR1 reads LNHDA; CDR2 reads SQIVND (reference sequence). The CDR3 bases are TGTGCCAGTAGTATGACAGGTAGCTATTACAATGAGCAGTTCTTC. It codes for CASSMTGSYYNEQFF.

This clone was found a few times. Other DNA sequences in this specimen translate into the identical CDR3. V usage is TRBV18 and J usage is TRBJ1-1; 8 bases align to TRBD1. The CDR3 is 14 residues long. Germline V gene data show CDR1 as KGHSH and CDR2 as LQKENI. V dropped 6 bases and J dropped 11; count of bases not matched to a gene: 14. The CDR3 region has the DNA TGTGCCAGCTCGGAGGGGACAGGAGGTTTGGGGGCTTTCTTT. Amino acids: CASSEGTGGLGAFF.

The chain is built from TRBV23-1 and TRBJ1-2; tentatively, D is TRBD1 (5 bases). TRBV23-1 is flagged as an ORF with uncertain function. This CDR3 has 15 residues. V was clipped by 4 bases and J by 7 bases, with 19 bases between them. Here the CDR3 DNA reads TGCGCCAGCAGTCTACCTGAGGAGGGGCGGGCTGGCTACACCTTC. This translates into CASSLPEEGRAGYTF.

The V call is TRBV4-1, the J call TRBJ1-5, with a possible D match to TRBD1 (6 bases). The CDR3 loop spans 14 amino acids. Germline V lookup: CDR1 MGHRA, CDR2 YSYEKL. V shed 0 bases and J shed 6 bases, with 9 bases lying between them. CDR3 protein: CASSQDPGAQPQHF. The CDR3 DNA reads TGCGCCAGCAGCCAAGATCCAGGGGCTCAGCCCCAGCATTTT.

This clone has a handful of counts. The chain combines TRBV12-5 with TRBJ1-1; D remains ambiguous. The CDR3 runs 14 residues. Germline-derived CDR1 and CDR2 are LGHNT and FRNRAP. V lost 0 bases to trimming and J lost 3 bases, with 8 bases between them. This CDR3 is CASGLVTTDTEAFF. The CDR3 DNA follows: TGTGCTAGTGGTTTGGTTACCACGGACACTGAAGCTTTCTTT.

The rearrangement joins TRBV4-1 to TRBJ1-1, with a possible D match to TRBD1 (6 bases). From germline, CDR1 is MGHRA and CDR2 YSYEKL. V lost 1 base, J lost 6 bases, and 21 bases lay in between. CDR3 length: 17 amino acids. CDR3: CASSQVGGGPREAEAFF. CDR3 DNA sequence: TGCGCCAGCAGCCAAGTAGGGGGAGGGCCTAGAGAGGCTGAAGCTTTCTTT.

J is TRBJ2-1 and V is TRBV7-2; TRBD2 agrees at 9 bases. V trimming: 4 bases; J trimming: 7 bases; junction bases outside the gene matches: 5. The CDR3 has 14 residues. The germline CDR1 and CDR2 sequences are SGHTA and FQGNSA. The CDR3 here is CASSSMTSGNEQFF. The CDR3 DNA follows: TGTGCCAGCAGCTCTATGACTAGCGGAAATGAGCAGTTCTTC.

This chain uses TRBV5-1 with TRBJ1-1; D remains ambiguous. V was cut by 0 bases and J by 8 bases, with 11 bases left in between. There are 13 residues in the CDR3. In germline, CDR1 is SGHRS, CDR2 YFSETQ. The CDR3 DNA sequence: TGCGCCAGCAGCTTGGAAAACGGCAGGGAAGCTTTCTTT. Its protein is CASSLENGREAFF.

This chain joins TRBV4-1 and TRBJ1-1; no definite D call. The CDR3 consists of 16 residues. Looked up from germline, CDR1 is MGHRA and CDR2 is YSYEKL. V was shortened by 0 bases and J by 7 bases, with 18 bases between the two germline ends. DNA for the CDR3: TGCGCCAGCAGCCAAGATACGTGGGCCGGAACAGATGAAGCTTTCTTT. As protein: CASSQDTWAGTDEAFF.

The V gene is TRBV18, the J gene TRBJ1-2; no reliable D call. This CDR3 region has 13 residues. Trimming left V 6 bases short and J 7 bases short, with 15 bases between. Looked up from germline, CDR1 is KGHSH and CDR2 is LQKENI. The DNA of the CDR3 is TGTGCCAGCTCTGGGTGGGCAAATCCTGGCTACACCTTC. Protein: CASSGWANPGYTF.

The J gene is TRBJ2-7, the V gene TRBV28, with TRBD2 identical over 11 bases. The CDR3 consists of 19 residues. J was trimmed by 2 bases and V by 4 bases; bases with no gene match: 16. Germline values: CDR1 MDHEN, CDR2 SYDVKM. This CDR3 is CASSSPGLADQSSAYEQYF. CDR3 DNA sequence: TGTGCCAGCAGTTCCCCGGGACTAGCGGACCAAAGCTCCGCCTACGAGCAGTACTTC.

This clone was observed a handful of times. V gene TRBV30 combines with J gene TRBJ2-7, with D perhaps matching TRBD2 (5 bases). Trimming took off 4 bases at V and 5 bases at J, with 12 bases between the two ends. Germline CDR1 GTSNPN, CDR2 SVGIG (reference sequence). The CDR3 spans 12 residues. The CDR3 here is CAWTLGVNEQYF. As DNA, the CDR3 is TGTGCCTGGACCTTGGGAGTAAACGAGCAGTACTTC.

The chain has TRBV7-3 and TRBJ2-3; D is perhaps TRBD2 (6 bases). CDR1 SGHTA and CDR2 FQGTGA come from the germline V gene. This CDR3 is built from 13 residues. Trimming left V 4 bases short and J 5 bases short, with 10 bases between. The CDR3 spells CASSWGLGDTQYF. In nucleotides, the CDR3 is TGTGCCAGCAGCTGGGGACTGGGAGATACGCAGTATTTT. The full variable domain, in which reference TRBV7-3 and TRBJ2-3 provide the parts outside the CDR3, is GAGVSQTPSNKVTEKGKYVELRCDPISGHTALYWYRQSLGQGPEFLIYFQGTGAADDSGLPNDRFFAVRPEGSVSTLKIQRTERGDSAVYLCASSWGLGDTQYFGPGTRLTVL.

The CDR3 sequence: CAWNGKGPLRNEKLFF. The DNA of the CDR3 is TGTGCCTGGAATGGAAAGGGGCCTTTAAGAAATGAAAAACTGTTTTTT. The rearrangement joins TRBV30 to TRBJ1-4, with D possibly being TRBD1 (5 bases). The V end was cut by 4 bases, the J end by 5 bases, with 20 bases between. Germline V gene sequence: CDR1 GTSNPN, CDR2 SVGIG (reference sequence). CDR3 size: 16 residues.